This T cell receptor (beta chain) was found in a study of blood T cell repertoires in COVID-19. Study details: Collection of acute and convalescent COVID-19 samples took place in the United States, Italy and Spain.

Germline CDR1 reads MNHEY; CDR2 reads SVGAGI. There are 14 residues in the CDR3. V gave up 2 bases and J gave up 5 bases, with 9 bases separating them. The table came from immunoSEQ multiplex PCR; TCRdb's copy has only in-frame clones and leaves some out. The repertoire holds some 250,000 clones, with approximately 77% as singletons. Material for sequencing was peripheral blood. The TCR originated in a woman aged 18-29 years with acute or convalescent COVID-19. This sequence joins TRBV6-5 and TRBJ1-4, with unresolved D. In DNA form, the CDR3 reads TGTGCCAGCAGTTACCGGGTCTCGAATGAAAAACTGTTTTTT. Its protein product is CASSYRVSNEKLFF.